The 26 T cell receptor beta chains given below trace back to one sample, sequenced in a study of OX40 agonist ivuxolimab in advanced cancers. Assay: immunoSEQ multiplex PCR; the TCRdb copy retains only in-frame clones and omits some. This sample has some 37,000 clones, with around 82% found just once. The sequenced sample was CD4+ or CD8+ T cells sorted from blood, obtained in a trial of the OX40 agonist ivuxolimab. All receptors come from an adult with an advanced solid tumor such as melanoma, head and neck, liver or kidney cancer.

This clone was detected only a few times. The chain recombines TRBV18 with TRBJ1-1; D not certain. Trimming cost V 3 bases and J 0 bases, with 5 bases left between them. CDR3 length equals 13 residues. Germline-derived CDR1 and CDR2 are KGHSH and LQKENI. CDR3 protein: CASSPGVNTEAFF. Here the CDR3 DNA reads TGTGCCAGCTCACCCGGGGTGAACACTGAAGCTTTCTTT.

This chain connects TRBV27 to TRBJ1-5; D gene uncertain. Trimming shortened V by 4 bases and J by 3 bases, and 4 bases separated the two germline ends. Germline V CDR1 and CDR2: MNHEY, SMNVEV (reference sequence). The CDR3 has 12 residues. CDR3 sequence (DNA): TGTGCCAGCAGTTCAATCAATCAGCCCCAGCATTTT. Protein sequence: CASSSINQPQHF.

The rearrangement uses TRBV2 and TRBJ1-1; the match to TRBD1 covers 8 bases. V shed 5 bases, J shed 4 bases, and the junction held 3 bases outside the gene matches. This CDR3 is 13 amino acids long. The germline V gene encodes CDR1 SNHLY and CDR2 FYNNEI. The CDR3 DNA is TGTGCCAGCAGTCTCACAGGGGGCACTGAAGCTTTCTTT. Protein: CASSLTGGTEAFF.

The chain links TRBV19 to TRBJ2-3; TRBD1 is a possible D gene (6 bases). The CDR3 length is 16 residues. V shed 7 bases and J shed 3 bases, with 20 bases lying between them. Germline assignment: CDR1 LNHDA and CDR2 SQIVND (reference sequence). The CDR3 spells CASTPQGKRLTDTQYF. Written as DNA, the CDR3 is TGTGCCAGTACTCCCCAGGGGAAGCGGTTGACAGATACGCAGTATTTT.

CDR3 sequence: CASSVVSGRGRAFF. CDR3 bases: TGTGCCAGCAGCGTAGTAAGTGGAAGGGGAAGAGCTTTCTTT. The V gene is TRBV9, the J gene TRBJ1-1; a weak D match, TRBD1 (5 bases). From germline, CDR1 is SGDLS and CDR2 YYNGEE. This CDR3 has 14 residues. V dropped 0 bases and J dropped 10 bases, with 16 bases sitting between them.

The chain recombines TRBV18 with TRBJ2-5; tentative D call: TRBD2 (5 bases). Germline V lookup: CDR1 KGHSH, CDR2 LQKENI. Trimming cost V 3 bases and J 4 bases, with 9 bases left between them. This CDR3 has 13 residues. In DNA, the CDR3 is TGTGCCAGCTCACCGAGCGGCGGAGAGACCCAGTACTTC. This codes for CASSPSGGETQYF.

This clone was found a few times. The V call is TRBV4-3, the J call TRBJ1-5; 7 bases agree with TRBD1. CDR3 length equals 14 residues. Germline trimming cut 2 bases from V and 5 bases from J; bases unmatched to any gene: 3. Germline V CDR1 and CDR2: LGHNA, YSLEER. The DNA for the CDR3 is TGCGCCAGCAGCCAACGACAGGGCGATCAGCCCCAGCATTTT. Amino acid sequence: CASSQRQGDQPQHF.

About this clone: At one end the junction does not follow the germline gene, possibly because of a read error. The chain combines TRBV5-7 with TRBJ1-1, with 7 positions matching TRBD1. TRBV5-7 carries the ORF label, with uncertain function. The CDR3 is 15 amino acids. The CDR3 protein is CASSSIQGIGAEAFF. The CDR3 DNA reads TGTGCCAGCAGCAGCATACAGGGGATCGGCGCTGAAGCCTTCTTT.

In this sample, this clone turned up a few times. The chain employs TRBV12-5 and TRBJ2-2; perhaps D is TRBD1 or TRBD2 (5 bases each). The germline V gene encodes CDR1 LGHNT and CDR2 FRNRAP. The CDR3 is made up of 15 amino acids. The ends were cut back, 6 bases at V and 1 base at J, with 12 bases in the middle. This CDR3 is CASGRDLRNTGELFF. The DNA of the CDR3 is TGTGCTAGTGGACGGGACCTACGGAACACCGGGGAGCTGTTTTTT.

The chain combines TRBV11-1 with TRBJ2-7; 7 bases line up with TRBD1. The CDR3 totals 15 residues. V shed 5 bases, J shed 3 bases, and the junction held 10 bases outside the gene matches. CDR1 and CDR2 from the germline V gene are SGHAT and FQDESV (reference sequence). CDR3 region: CASSPREGQIYEQYF. The CDR3 DNA sequence: TGTGCCAGCAGCCCCAGAGAGGGACAGATCTACGAGCAGTACTTC.

The chain has TRBV7-2 and TRBJ2-7; D remains unclear. Germline loops: CDR1 SGHTA, CDR2 FQGNSA. The V end lost 2 bases, the J end lost 0 bases, and 11 bases lay between the germline ends. This CDR3 has 15 residues. The DNA of the CDR3 is TGTGCCAGCAGCTTAAGACCCGAGCCCTCCTACGAGCAGTACTTC. This sequence encodes CASSLRPEPSYEQYF.

The chain recombines TRBV5-1 with TRBJ2-3; TRBD2 matches at 12 bases. Germline-derived CDR1 and CDR2 are SGHRS and YFSETQ. The junction had 13 bases not matched to a gene; V was cut back by 2 bases and J by 0 bases. The CDR3 has 20 residues. The CDR3 nucleotides read TGCGCCAGCAGCTTCTCACTTTTAAGACTAGCGGGGGCTAGCACAGATACGCAGTATTTT. Amino acids: CASSFSLLRLAGASTDTQYF.

This chain uses TRBV6-5 with TRBJ1-1; unclear D gene. With 4 bases removed from V and 1 base from J, the gap between germline ends came to 10 bases. Germline V CDR1 and CDR2: MNHEY, SVGAGI. There are 14 residues in the CDR3. Written as DNA, the CDR3 is TGTGCCAGCAGTTTCACCCCGGCGAACACTGAAGCTTTCTTT. Its protein product is CASSFTPANTEAFF.

V gene TRBV7-3 combines with J gene TRBJ2-2, with D perhaps matching TRBD2 (5 bases). The CDR3 is 14 amino acids. V gave up 1 base and J gave up 5 bases, with 8 bases separating them. Germline loops: CDR1 SGHTA, CDR2 FQGTGA. The CDR3 region is CASSLNPGTGELFF. CDR3 sequence (DNA): TGTGCCAGCAGCTTAAACCCGGGGACCGGGGAGCTGTTTTTT.

The chain joins TRBV5-1 to TRBJ2-5; the D gene could be TRBD1 or TRBD2 (6 bases each). The CDR3 runs to 15 residues. Germline V gene sequence: CDR1 SGHRS, CDR2 YFSETQ. V was trimmed by 2 bases and J by 5 bases, leaving 16 bases between them. CDR3 sequence (DNA): TGCGCCAGCAGCTTCCTCAGCGGAGGGGGGGAGACCCAGTACTTC. Amino acid sequence: CASSFLSGGGETQYF.

The V and J genes are TRBV10-1 and TRBJ1-1; D gene ambiguous. With 4 bases removed from V and 0 bases from J, the gap between germline ends came to 6 bases. Per the germline V gene, CDR1 is WNHNN and CDR2 is SYGVQD (reference sequence). The CDR3 is made up of 13 amino acids. The CDR3 DNA sequence: TGCGCCAGCAGTGTGACTGTGAACACTGAAGCTTTCTTT. Translating it yields CASSVTVNTEAFF.

The rearrangement uses TRBV5-6 and TRBJ2-7; D gene uncertain. The V end lost 0 bases, the J end lost 3 bases, and 10 bases lay between the germline ends. The CDR3 length is 14 residues. Germline values: CDR1 SGHDT, CDR2 YYEEEE. CDR3 loop: CASSLAQVNYEQYF. The DNA for the CDR3 is TGTGCCAGCAGCTTGGCGCAGGTAAACTACGAGCAGTACTTC.

This clone appeared a single time. This chain connects TRBV7-8 to TRBJ1-3; no definite D call. V gave up 5 bases and J gave up 1 base, with 6 bases separating them. Germline CDR1 SGHVS, CDR2 FQNEAQ. The CDR3 has 13 amino acids. The CDR3 sequence is CASSPLSGNTIYF. The CDR3 DNA follows: TGTGCCAGCAGCCCTCTATCTGGAAACACCATATATTTT.

This clone has only one observation. The V call is TRBV5-1, the J call TRBJ1-2; TRBD1 agrees at 9 bases. V lost 1 base to trimming and J lost 4 bases; unmatched junction nucleotides: 8. The CDR3 runs 16 residues. Germline assignment: CDR1 SGHRS and CDR2 YFSETQ. The CDR3 bases are TGCGCCAGCAGCTTGAGCCTCGGGACAGGGTTCTATGGCTACACCTTC. Translated, it gives CASSLSLGTGFYGYTF. The full variable domain, with the rest looked up from reference TRBV5-1 and TRBJ1-2, is KAGVTQTPRYLIKTRGQQVTLSCSPISGHRSVSWYQQTPGQGLQFLFEYFSETQRNKGNFPGRFSGRQFSNSRSEMNVSTLELGDSALYLCASSLSLGTGFYGYTFGSGTRLTVV.

This CDR3 reads CASSLGLASDTQYF. The CDR3 DNA reads as TGTGCCAGCAGCTTAGGTCTGGCCTCAGATACGCAGTATTTT. The chain employs TRBV7-2 and TRBJ2-3; D not resolved. The germline V gene has CDR1 SGHTA and CDR2 FQGNSA. V lost 1 base and J 4 bases, leaving 9 bases between the germline ends. CDR3 size: 14 residues.

This chain links TRBV11-3 with TRBJ2-3; tentatively, D is TRBD1 or TRBD2 (5 bases each). V gave up 5 bases and J gave up 4 bases, with 13 bases separating them. Germline CDR1 SGHNT, CDR2 YENEEA. The CDR3 runs to 14 residues. CDR3 loop: CASSPIPGPDTQYF. CDR3 nucleotide sequence: TGTGCCAGCAGCCCAATTCCGGGGCCAGATACGCAGTATTTT.

The chain is built from TRBV4-2 and TRBJ1-5, with D possibly being TRBD1 (6 bases). CDR1 is LGHNA and CDR2 is YNFKEQ in the germline V gene. The CDR3 covers 18 residues. V lost 1 base and J lost 2, with 18 bases in between. CDR3 bases: TGTGCCAGCAGCCAAGTATTTACCAGGGGCGAAGGCAATCAGCCCCAGCATTTT. It encodes CASSQVFTRGEGNQPQHF.

The J gene is TRBJ1-2, the V gene TRBV5-1, with D unclear. The CDR3 is made up of 13 amino acids. The ends were cut back, 0 bases at V and 2 bases at J, with 5 bases in the middle. From germline, CDR1 is SGHRS and CDR2 YFSETQ. The CDR3 sequence: CASSLAQNYGYTF. The CDR3 bases are TGCGCCAGCAGCTTGGCACAGAACTATGGCTACACCTTC.

The chain combines TRBV18 with TRBJ1-1; 9 bases fit TRBD1. The CDR3 length is 16 residues. V lost 4 bases to trimming and J lost 7 bases; unmatched junction nucleotides: 13. The germline V gene has CDR1 KGHSH and CDR2 LQKENI. In DNA form, the CDR3 reads TGTGCCAGCTCACAACTTACACCGGGACAGGGCCGTGAAGCTTTCTTT. This codes for CASSQLTPGQGREAFF.

The chain uses TRBV6-1 and TRBJ2-5; perhaps TRBD2 as D (5 bases). Trimming removed 4 bases from V and 3 bases from J, with 9 bases in between. The CDR3 is 13 amino acids. Germline V CDR1 and CDR2: MNHNS, SASEGT. This CDR3 reads CASSGTPEETQYF. CDR3 in DNA: TGTGCCAGCAGTGGGACTCCAGAAGAGACCCAGTACTTC.

A few counts support this clone. The chain employs TRBV19 and TRBJ1-3, with D tentatively TRBD1 (5 bases). There are 13 residues in the CDR3. V gave up 7 bases and J gave up 2 bases, with 9 bases separating them. CDR1 is LNHDA, CDR2 SQIVND, per germline (reference sequence). As DNA, the CDR3 is TGTGCCAGTAACCAGGGCCCTGGAAACACCATATATTTT. As protein: CASNQGPGNTIYF.